This TCR beta chain was profiled in a study of cytomegalovirus exposure and HLA in healthy donors. Study-wide points: The listing of 160 or so TCR beta chains classed them as cytomegalovirus-associated. Prior analysis indicated that the majority of TCR beta V segments exhibited productivity approximately 87% or approximately 30% of the time. A later analysis linked a missense DCLRE1C variant to TCR beta V- and J-gene trimming.

Notes on this clone: The antigen remains unidentified.

The CDR3 has 15 residues. J was trimmed by 9 bases and V by 10 bases; bases with no gene match: 10. CDR1 and CDR2 (germline): MGHDK, SYGVNS. PCR involved 60 Vbeta and 13 Jbeta primers. Data came from immunoSEQ multiplex PCR; TCRdb stores just in-frame clones and leaves some out. The data contain roughly 150,000 clones, about 72% of them singletons. Sequenced material: PBMCs. The genes are TRBV25-1 and TRBJ2-1, with 15 bases identical to TRBD2. The clonotype originates from a man between 60 and 70 years old in good health and CMV-seronegative. The CDR3 DNA reads TGTGCCACCCGGACTAGCGGGAGGGCTTCGGGTGAGCAGTTCTTC. It is translated as CATRTSGRASGEQFF.